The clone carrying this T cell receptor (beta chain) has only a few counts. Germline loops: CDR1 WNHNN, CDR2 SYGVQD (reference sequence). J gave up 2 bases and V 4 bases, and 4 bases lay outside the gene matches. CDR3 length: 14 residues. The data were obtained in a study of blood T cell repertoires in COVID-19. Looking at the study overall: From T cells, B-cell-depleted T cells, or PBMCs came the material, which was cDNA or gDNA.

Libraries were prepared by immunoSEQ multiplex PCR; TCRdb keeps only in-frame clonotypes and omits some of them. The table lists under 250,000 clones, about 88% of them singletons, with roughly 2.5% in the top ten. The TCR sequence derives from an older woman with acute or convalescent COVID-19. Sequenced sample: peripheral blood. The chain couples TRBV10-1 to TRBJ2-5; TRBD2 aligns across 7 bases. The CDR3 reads CASSGGGPQETQYF. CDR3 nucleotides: TGCGCCAGCAGTGGCGGGGGTCCTCAAGAGACCCAGTACTTC.